This T cell receptor (beta chain) came from a study of shared clonotypes between healthy human individuals. In regard to this clone: At one boundary the junction diverges from the germline segment, which might be a read error.

As originally analysed: There were no quality scores in the junction-only immunoSEQ sequences, so filtering differed. Sequencing was performed with immunoSEQ multiplex PCR; in TCRdb, only in-frame clones are kept and a portion is missing. The V and J calls and clone size were taken over from that table, and D and trimming were inferred from the DNA. This table holds 850,000 to 1,200,000 clones, about 75% found once. The source material was memory CD4+ T cells sorted from blood. Sample subset: CD45RA-negative fraction. This TCR was recovered from a man younger than 35 in good health.

The CDR3 nucleotides read TGTGCTAGCATCCTACCTTGGGGGACAGGGGAAGAGTGGTACTTC. Residues: CASILPWGTGEEWYF. This rearrangement joins TRBV7-7 to TRBJ2-7; 10 nucleotides align to TRBD1. Germline CDR1 SSHAT, CDR2 FNYEAQ (reference sequence). This CDR3 comprises 15 residues.